A single T cell receptor (beta chain) is shown here with its context. What it recognizes is unknown. This sample stems from a study of cytomegalovirus exposure and HLA in healthy donors. Trimming took 1 base from V and 2 from J, leaving 9 bases between them. The CDR3 length is 14 residues. Germline CDR1 SGHRS, CDR2 YFSETQ. Repertoires were generated with immunoSEQ multiplex PCR, while TCRdb's copy carries only in-frame clones and drops some. The sample includes 200,000 or so clones, about 91% of them seen just once. Study-level findings and limits: The dataset shows that most TCR sequences were rare, while some public TCRs occurred in many donors. Researchers counted over 150 TCR beta chains as cytomegalovirus-associated.

Specimen: PBMCs. This TCR was recovered from a woman under 30 in good health and CMV-seronegative. V is TRBV5-1 and J is TRBJ1-2; tentatively, D is TRBD1 (5 bases). CDR3 nucleotide sequence: TGCGCCAGCAGCTTGACGGACACCAACTATGGCTACACCTTC. This translates into CASSLTDTNYGYTF.